The rows below give T cell receptor beta chains drawn from one sample of a study of CD8+CD57+ T cells in acquired aplastic anemia. TCRdb independently ran MiXCR on the reads; one entry per CDR3 protein. The table lists over 100,000 distinct CDR3 sequences, around 41% of them singletons, with under 9% in the top ten. The sample consisted of sorted CD4+, CD8+, or CD8+CD57+ T cells (not recorded which) from PBMCs. These receptors came from a human donor in good health, serving as a control. Both conserved end residues are trimmed from each CDR3.

V gene	J gene	CDR3 protein
TRBV2	TRBJ1-2	ASSEWPGTGNYGYT
TRBV2	TRBJ2-5	ASRNRAGETQY
TRBV10-3	TRBJ1-1	AISEPVGTGENTEAF
TRBV9	TRBJ1-1	ASSATGTGVIEAF
TRBV24-1	TRBJ1-1	ATSTVSEGGTEAF
TRBV10-3	TRBJ1-6	AISEIQGSPLH
TRBV2	TRBJ1-5	ASTQIQRNQPQH
TRBV10-3	TRBJ1-1	AISESSLPNTEAF
TRBV11-1	TRBJ2-1	ASSSARTGSIHEQF
TRBV20-1	TRBJ2-7	SAYRDGPYEQY
TRBV12-3/TRBV12-4	TRBJ2-2	ATRISGELF
TRBV12-5	TRBJ1-1	ASGLSMNTEAF
TRBV5-1	TRBJ1-1	ASSLGRVGNTEAF
TRBV19	TRBJ1-5	ASSILYQPQH
TRBV5-4	TRBJ1-2	ASSLFSGVYGYT
TRBV7-9	TRBJ2-7	ASSDPGMGEQY
TRBV19	TRBJ1-5	ASSMAGRTDQPQH
TRBV2	TRBJ1-3	ASSAIQGSGNTIY
TRBV7-2	TRBJ2-5	ASNLASGQETQY
TRBV6-1	TRBJ2-4	ASTQGQGANIQY
TRBV24-1	TRBJ2-3	ATSDFRREAGDTQY
TRBV25-1	TRBJ2-1	ASSEYANEQF
TRBV4-1	TRBJ2-7	ASSQEGSGRNEQY
TRBV2	TRBJ2-5	ASKGGSRTQY
TRBV10-3	TRBJ1-1	TISGDKGYTVAF
TRBV12-5	TRBJ1-1	ASGLPQVRAF